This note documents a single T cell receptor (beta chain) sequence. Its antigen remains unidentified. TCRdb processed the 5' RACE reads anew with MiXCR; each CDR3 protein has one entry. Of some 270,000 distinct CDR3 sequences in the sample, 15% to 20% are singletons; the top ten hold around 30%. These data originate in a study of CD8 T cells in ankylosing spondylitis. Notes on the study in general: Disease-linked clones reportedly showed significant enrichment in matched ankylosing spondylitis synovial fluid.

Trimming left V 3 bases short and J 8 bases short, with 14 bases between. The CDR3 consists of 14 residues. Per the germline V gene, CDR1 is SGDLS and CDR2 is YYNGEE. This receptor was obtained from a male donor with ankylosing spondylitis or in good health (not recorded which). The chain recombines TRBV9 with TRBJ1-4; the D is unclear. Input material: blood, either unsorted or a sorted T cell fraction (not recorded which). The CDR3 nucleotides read TGTGCCAGCAGCGCGGAGGCCGGGGAGGAAAAACTGTTTTTT. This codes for CASSAEAGEEKLFF.